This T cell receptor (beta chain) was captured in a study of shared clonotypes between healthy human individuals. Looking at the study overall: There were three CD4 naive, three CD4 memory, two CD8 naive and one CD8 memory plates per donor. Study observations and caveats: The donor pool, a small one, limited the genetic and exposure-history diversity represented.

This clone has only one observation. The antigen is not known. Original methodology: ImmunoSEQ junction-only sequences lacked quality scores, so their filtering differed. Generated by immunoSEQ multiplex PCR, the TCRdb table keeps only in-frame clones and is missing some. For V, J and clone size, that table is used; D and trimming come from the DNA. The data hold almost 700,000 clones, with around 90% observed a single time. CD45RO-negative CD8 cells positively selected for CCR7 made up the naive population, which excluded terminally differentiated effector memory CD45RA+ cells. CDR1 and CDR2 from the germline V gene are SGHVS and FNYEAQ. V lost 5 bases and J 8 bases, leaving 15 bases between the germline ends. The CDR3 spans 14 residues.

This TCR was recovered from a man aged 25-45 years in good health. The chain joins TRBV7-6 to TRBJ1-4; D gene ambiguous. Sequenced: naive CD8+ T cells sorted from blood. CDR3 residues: CASSRLGGAEKLFF. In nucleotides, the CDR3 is TGTGCCAGCAGCCGTCTGGGCGGTGCGGAAAAACTGTTTTTT.